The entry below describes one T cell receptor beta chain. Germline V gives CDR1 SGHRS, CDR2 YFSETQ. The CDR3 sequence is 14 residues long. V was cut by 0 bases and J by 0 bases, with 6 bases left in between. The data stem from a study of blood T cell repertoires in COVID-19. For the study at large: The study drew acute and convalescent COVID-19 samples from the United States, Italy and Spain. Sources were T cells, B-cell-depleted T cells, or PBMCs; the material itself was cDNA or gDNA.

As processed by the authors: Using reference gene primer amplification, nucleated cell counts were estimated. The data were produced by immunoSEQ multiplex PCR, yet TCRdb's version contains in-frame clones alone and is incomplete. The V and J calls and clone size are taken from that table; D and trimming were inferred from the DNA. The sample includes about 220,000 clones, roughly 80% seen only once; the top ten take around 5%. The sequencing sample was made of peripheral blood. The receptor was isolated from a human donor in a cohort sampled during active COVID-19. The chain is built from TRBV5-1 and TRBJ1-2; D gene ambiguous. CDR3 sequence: CASSLDSTNYGYTF. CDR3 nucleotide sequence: TGCGCCAGCAGCTTGGACAGTACTAACTATGGCTACACCTTC.